This T cell receptor (beta chain) was identified in a study of cytomegalovirus exposure and HLA in healthy donors (TCRdb year 2017). With respect to the entire study: According to an earlier analysis of several hundred of the donors, some 180 million T cells yielded 117 million unique TCR beta sequences and about 300 Gb of sequence data. About 300 gigabases of sequencing data and around 80 million unique TCR sequences made up an early release that covered roughly 670 HLA-typed donors. Of the approximately 400 genotyped donors, around 81% fell in the genetic ancestry cluster associated with self-reported Caucasian donors. The study was designed to test whether signatures of past pathogen exposure could be identified by cataloging public T cell receptors. The study profiled the T cell repertoires of 500 to 800 subjects by immunosequencing and related them to cytomegalovirus serostatus. In addition to the first cohort of around 670 subjects, a separate validation cohort of approximately 110 different subjects was used. The study combined high-throughput TCR immunosequencing, statistical association of individual TCRs with disease status, and machine learning to predict cytomegalovirus infection status. A later analysis re-analyzed previously published TCR beta repertoires from 660 or so donors and added high-resolution HLA genotyping to study TCR occurrence patterns. In the later analysis, no new phenotypic data were used to find candidate immune exposures; instead, reliance was placed on TCR beta sequences and their occurrence across donors. To decide whether each TCR beta V gene segment behaved as functional or pseudogenic, an earlier analysis of approximately 590 of the donors relied on high-throughput TCR beta sequencing. Alongside the repertoire data, information on donor age, sex, ethnicity and CMV serostatus was compiled. In a later genetic analysis, genome-wide SNP genotypes for about 65% of the roughly 670 donors were used, and that subset was treated as a discovery cohort. Every repertoire in the discovery cohort had been generated on one and the same sequencing platform. Class I and class II HLA loci were covered by the typing at four-digit resolution. The number of typed donors differed by locus: about 620-630 for A, B, C, DRB1 and DQB1; roughly 510 for DQA1; roughly 600 for DPA1; and some 430 for DPB1. Because of strong linkage in the cohort, roughly five DR-DQ haplotypes were treated as single units for association and clustering. Among some 400 genotyped donors of the cohort, an average of around 240,000 unique TCR beta nucleotide sequences were sequenced per donor, 15% to 20% of them non-productive.

As encoded in the germline V gene, CDR1 is SQVTM while CDR2 is ANQGSEA. The CDR3 goes from the cysteine to the phenylalanine over 12 residues. Only CDR3 DNA is held: 36 bases, read in frame from base 1. V was cut back by 3 bases and J by 8 bases, leaving a gap of 13 bases between them. Results and caveats for the whole study, not just this receptor: Only TCR beta chains were sequenced in this cohort, and the absence of alpha or paired-chain data limited detectable features. The study listed approximately 150 TCR beta chains as associated with cytomegalovirus. In a later analysis, TCR association rates were found to vary across HLA loci, with the most associated TCRs seen for DRB1 alleles and the fewest for HLA-C alleles. In vitro tests confirmed that a few of the cytomegalovirus-associated TCR beta chains recognize cytomegalovirus antigens. A later analysis found that HLA-associated TCR beta chains were more clonally expanded and had lower generation probabilities than equally common non-associated chains. Several of the top co-occurrence clusters appeared to be linked to parvovirus B19, influenza, CMV and Epstein-Barr virus, according to a later analysis. The authors suggested that the approach could potentially be generalized to other disease states and immunological phenotypes. In a later genetic analysis, a missense DCLRE1C variant was associated with V-gene and J-gene trimming of TCR beta chains, and the association was replicated in an independent cohort. Because counts were too low, about 18 rarely observed V segments, including chromosome 9 orphons, were excluded from the earlier analysis of fewer than 650 of the donors. Specific HLA alleles were associated with about 17,000 TCR beta sequences at a false discovery rate of 0.05 in a later analysis. Some IMGT-functional V segments, including TRBV6-2 and TRBV6-3, could not be distinguished by the 87-base-pair reads and were therefore excluded. Presence/absence analyses assumed roughly uniform sequencing depth across donors, an assumption that may not hold. According to a later genetic analysis, donors in an Asian-associated ancestry cluster had fewer N-insertions in productive TCRs than the approximately 700-donor mean. In an earlier analysis of fewer than 700 of the donors, most TCR beta V segments appeared in productive rearrangements about 90% or about 30% of the time, broadly matching IMGT annotations. A cluster of highly shared sequence variants was judged likely to be a technical artifact of the sequencing pipeline. A further reported finding was that TCR beta sequences accurately predicted the HLA-A and HLA-B alleles for most subjects in the first cohort. Because HLA typing was missing for some donors at each locus, association tests included only the typed subset. For the cohort, immune exposure information was limited to CMV serostatus. The classifier was reported to diagnose cytomegalovirus status with high specificity and sensitivity in both the original and validation cohorts. When HLA alleles, especially DR and DQ, strongly co-occurred, TCR associations were difficult to assign to individual alleles. Correlated functional status among segregating V segments might reflect linkage disequilibrium, but an unknown experimental factor could not be ruled out. Most TCR sequences were observed very rarely across donors, whereas some public TCRs were present in many individuals. A later analysis found that most CMV-associated TCR beta chains appeared HLA-restricted, with HLA associations seemingly driven largely by CMV exposure.

For this clone: This clone's antigen is unknown. The record has no base qualities; no much larger clone is one base away.

Receptors were amplified or captured by the immunoSEQ multiplex PCR assay. A mixture of 60 forward primers for TCR Vbeta segments and 13 reverse primers for TCR Jbeta segments was used in the multiplex PCR. Amplification of the CDR3 region of rearranged TCR beta genes was performed with a multiplex PCR assay on genomic DNA. The amplified TCR beta libraries were sequenced on the Illumina HiSeq System as 87-base-pair reads. Concerning the study's data processing: A later analysis tallied 75 million to 85 million unique TCR beta chains across the 660 or so repertoires, and some 10 million of those chains were shared by two or more donors. Raw reads were error-corrected and collapsed into unique sequences with a nearest-neighbor algorithm that merged closely related sequences to remove PCR and sequencing errors. To assign V, D and J gene segments, CDR3 sequences were aligned to IMGT reference sequences. For a sequence to be retained, a match of at least six nucleotides was required to both a V gene segment and a J gene segment. Rearrangements were called productive when the CDR3 lacked stop codons and stayed in frame with V and J; all others were non-productive. Following IMGT convention, CDR3 was defined as the stretch from the second conserved V-encoded cysteine to the conserved J-encoded phenylalanine. In an earlier analysis of around 600 of the donors, sequences lacking an unambiguous match to a single V gene segment were excluded. In an earlier analysis of approximately 550 of the donors, V segments were called functional above 56.7% productive rearrangements and were called segregating when the between-donor standard deviation exceeded 5%. To diagnose cytomegalovirus status from the catalog of TCR beta chain sequences, a statistical classification framework was built. In a later analysis, TCR nucleotide sequences were compared against IMGT/GENE-DB human TR gene sequences so that V and J genes could be assigned. A later analysis assigned CDR3 sequences and most-parsimonious VDJ recombination scenarios with the TCRdist pipeline. In a later analysis, each TCR beta chain was defined by its CDR3 amino acid sequence together with its V-gene family, and reads without a unique V-gene family were excluded. To address suspected cross-contamination and a sequencing artifact, a later analysis removed a few hundred highly shared, low-generation-probability nucleotide sequences. For each public chain, a later analysis derived a clonal expansion index from normalized ranks of inferred template counts within each repertoire. In a later analysis, generation probabilities were computed with a VDJ recombination model fitted to out-of-frame rearrangements, and the resulting probabilities were checked against IGoR. In a later analysis, hypergeometric tests were used to score TCR-TCR, TCR-HLA and TCR-CMV co-occurrence, with a repertoire-size bias correction applied to TCR pairs. To estimate false discovery rates, a later analysis permuted the HLA or CMV assignments 20 times. In a later analysis, co-occurring TCRs were grouped using DBSCAN, with TCRdist sequence similarity added in when clustering inside HLA-allele-positive subsets. Co-occurrence clustering excluded repertoires with fewer than 30,000 or more than 120,000 public chains, plus five with anomalous nucleotide sharing. Not all clones reach the TCRdb copy of this immuneACCESS table, which keeps in-frame sequences only. Checked studies attribute under half of the gap to unresolved V genes and leave the rest unexplained. V and J calls and clone size are those listed in that table; D and trimming were worked out from the DNA. The sample data list approximately 110,000 clones, and over 65% of these were observed just once. In total, the top ten clones hold 0.85% to 0.9% of the sample.

The cohort comprised approximately 700 healthy bone marrow donors. At the time of sampling, every cohort member was nominally healthy, though immune exposures that went unrecorded were likely present. The donor was CMV seronegative and was included in the group of under 450 seronegative cohort members. Each donor provided a peripheral blood sample, and peripheral blood mononuclear cells were used for TCR beta sequencing. Genomic DNA extraction from the blood cell samples was performed with the Qiagen DNeasy Blood Extraction Kit. The chain uses TRBV29-1 and TRBJ1-1; no D segment can be confidently identified. This TCR was recovered from a woman in her 30s in good health and CMV-seronegative. Material: PBMCs. Here the CDR3 is given as CSVELPGGEAFF. In nucleotide form, the sequence is TGCAGCGTTGAGCTCCCGGGAGGAGAAGCTTTCTTT.